The sequence of this T cell receptor (beta chain) was determined in a study of blood T cell repertoires in COVID-19. This CDR3 region has 12 residues. Germline CDR1 reads LNHDA; CDR2 reads SQIVND (reference sequence). The germline V and J ends were trimmed by 5 bases and 13 bases, with 15 bases remaining between them. The protocol was immunoSEQ multiplex PCR, while the TCRdb copy is restricted to in-frame clones and leaves out a portion. The repertoire holds 150,000 to 200,000 clones, roughly 80% seen once, with 6.5% to 8.5% in the top ten. This clone turned up a few times. It was during active infection that Seattle patients were enrolled and then longitudinally followed.

This clonotype was sampled from a woman aged 40 to 55 with COVID-19, enrolled during active disease. Sequenced sample: peripheral blood. The V call is TRBV19, the J call TRBJ2-1, with a weak D call TRBD2 (6 bases). The CDR3 bases are TGTGCCAGTAGTCCCTACGGACTACTCCAGTTCTTC. It yields the protein CASSPYGLLQFF.